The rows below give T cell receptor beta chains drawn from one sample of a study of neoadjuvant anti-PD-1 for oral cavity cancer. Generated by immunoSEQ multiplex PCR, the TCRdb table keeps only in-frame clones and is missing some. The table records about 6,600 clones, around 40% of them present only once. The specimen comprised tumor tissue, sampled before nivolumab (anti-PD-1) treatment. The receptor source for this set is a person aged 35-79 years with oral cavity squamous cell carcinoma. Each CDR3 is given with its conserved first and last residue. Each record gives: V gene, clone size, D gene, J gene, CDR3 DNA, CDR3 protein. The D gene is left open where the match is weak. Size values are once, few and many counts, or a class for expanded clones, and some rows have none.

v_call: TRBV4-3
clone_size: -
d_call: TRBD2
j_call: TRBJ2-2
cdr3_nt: TGCGCCAGCAGCCAAGGTCTAGCGGCCACCGGGGAGCTGTTTTTT
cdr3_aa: CASSQGLAATGELFF

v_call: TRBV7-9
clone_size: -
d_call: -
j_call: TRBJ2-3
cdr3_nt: TGTGCCAGCAGCTTGATTGACGGAAACAGAGATACGCAGTATTTT
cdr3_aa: CASSLIDGNRDTQYF

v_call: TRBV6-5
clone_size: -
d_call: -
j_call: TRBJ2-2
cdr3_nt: TGTGCCAGCAGCCGGGACGGGAACACCGGGGAGCTGTTTTTT
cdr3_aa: CASSRDGNTGELFF

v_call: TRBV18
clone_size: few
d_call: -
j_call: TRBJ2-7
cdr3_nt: TGTGCCAGCTCACCGAGACAGGACTACGAGCAGTACTTC
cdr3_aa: CASSPRQDYEQYF

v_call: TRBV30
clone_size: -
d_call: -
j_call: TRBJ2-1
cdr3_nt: TGTGCCTGGAGTGTAGGGGGGCCCAATGAGCAGTTCTTC
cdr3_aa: CAWSVGGPNEQFF

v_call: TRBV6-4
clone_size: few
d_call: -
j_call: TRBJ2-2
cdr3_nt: TGTGCCAGCAGACGATACACCGGGGAGCTGTTTTTT
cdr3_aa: CASRRYTGELFF

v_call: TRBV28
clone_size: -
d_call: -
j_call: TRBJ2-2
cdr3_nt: TGTGCCAGCAGAACCATTATGGGCCTAGCTACGAACACCGGGGAGCTGTTTTTT
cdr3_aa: CASRTIMGLATNTGELFF

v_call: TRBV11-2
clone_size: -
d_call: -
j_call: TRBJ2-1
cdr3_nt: TGTGCCAGCAGCCCCGGCAGGGGTAAGGGTGAGCAGTTCTTC
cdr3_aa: CASSPGRGKGEQFF

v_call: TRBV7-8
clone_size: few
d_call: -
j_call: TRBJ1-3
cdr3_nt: TGTGCCAGCAGCCCCAACGGATTCACCATATATTTT
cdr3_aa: CASSPNGFTIYF

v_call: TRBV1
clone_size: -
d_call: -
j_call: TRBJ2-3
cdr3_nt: TGCACCAGCGCCGGGGGGACTTGCACAGATACGCAGTATTTT
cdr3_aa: CTSAGGTCTDTQYF

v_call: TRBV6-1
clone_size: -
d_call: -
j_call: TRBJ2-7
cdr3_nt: TGTGCCAGCGGTAGGGGGGCAGCCTCCTACGAGCAGTACTTC
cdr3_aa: CASGRGAASYEQYF

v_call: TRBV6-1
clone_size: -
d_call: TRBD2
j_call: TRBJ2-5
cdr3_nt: TGTGCCATCGGCTCCAATAGCGGGGGGAAAGAGACCCAGTACTTC
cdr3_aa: CAIGSNSGGKETQYF

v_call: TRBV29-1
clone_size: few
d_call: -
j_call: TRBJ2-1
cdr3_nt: TGCAGCATGATGGCGGGGGGACAGGAGCAGTTCTTC
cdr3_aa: CSMMAGGQEQFF

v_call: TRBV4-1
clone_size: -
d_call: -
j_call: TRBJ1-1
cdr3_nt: TGCGCCAGCAGCCAAACCCCAGAGAAGAACACTGAAGCTTTCTTT
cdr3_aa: CASSQTPEKNTEAFF

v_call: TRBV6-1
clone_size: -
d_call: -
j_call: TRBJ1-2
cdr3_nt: TGTGCCAGCAGTGAGGGCGCGGGGTTACCTACTAATTTGCACTATGGCTACACCTTC
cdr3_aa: CASSEGAGLPTNLHYGYTF

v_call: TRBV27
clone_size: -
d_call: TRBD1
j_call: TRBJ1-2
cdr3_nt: TGTGCCAGCAAGAGGGGGACAGGAGATAACTATGGCTACACCTTC
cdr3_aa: CASKRGTGDNYGYTF

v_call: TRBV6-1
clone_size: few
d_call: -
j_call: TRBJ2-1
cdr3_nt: TGTGCCAGCGCAACCGGGACAAACAATGAGCAGTTCTTC
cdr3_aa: CASATGTNNEQFF

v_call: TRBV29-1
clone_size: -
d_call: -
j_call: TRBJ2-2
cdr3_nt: TGCAGCGTTGATGACAGGATGGGGACCGGGGAGCTGTTTTTT
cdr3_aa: CSVDDRMGTGELFF

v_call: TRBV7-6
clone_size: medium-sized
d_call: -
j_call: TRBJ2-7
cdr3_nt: TGTGCCAGCAGCACGAACGACGGATCCTACGAGCAGTACTTC
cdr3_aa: CASSTNDGSYEQYF